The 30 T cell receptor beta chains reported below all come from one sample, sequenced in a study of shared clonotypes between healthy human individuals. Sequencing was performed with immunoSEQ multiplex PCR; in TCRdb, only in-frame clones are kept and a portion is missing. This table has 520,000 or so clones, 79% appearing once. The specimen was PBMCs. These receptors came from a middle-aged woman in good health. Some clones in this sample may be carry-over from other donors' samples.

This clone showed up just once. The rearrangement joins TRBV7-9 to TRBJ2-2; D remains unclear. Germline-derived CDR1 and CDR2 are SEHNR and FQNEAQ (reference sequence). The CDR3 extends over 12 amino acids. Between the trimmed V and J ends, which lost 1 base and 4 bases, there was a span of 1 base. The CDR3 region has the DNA TGTGCCAGCAGCTTAGGCACCGGGGAGCTGTTTTTT. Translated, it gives CASSLGTGELFF.

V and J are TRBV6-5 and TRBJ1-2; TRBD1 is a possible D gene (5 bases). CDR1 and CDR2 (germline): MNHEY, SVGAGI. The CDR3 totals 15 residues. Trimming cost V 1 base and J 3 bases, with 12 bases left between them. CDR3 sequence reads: CASSYWRDQDYGYTF. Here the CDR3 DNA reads TGTGCCAGCAGTTACTGGAGGGACCAGGACTATGGCTACACCTTC.

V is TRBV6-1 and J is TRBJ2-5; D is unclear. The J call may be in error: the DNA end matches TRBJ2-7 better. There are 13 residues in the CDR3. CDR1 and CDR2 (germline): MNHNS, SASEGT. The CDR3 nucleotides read TGTGCCAGCAGTGGGATCCACTCCTACGAGCAGTACTTC. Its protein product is CASSGIHSYEQYF.

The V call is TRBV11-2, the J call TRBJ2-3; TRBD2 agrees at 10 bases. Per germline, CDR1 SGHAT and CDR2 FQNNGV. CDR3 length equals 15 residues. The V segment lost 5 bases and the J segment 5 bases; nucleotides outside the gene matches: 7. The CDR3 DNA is TGTGCCAGCAGCCTCCTAGCGGGAGTGGTAGATACGCAGTATTTT. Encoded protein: CASSLLAGVVDTQYF. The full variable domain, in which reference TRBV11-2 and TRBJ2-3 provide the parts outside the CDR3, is EAGVAQSPRYKIIEKRQSVAFWCNPISGHATLYWYQQILGQGPKLLIQFQNNGVVDDSQLPKDRFSAERLKGVDSTLKIQPAKLEDSAVYLCASSLLAGVVDTQYFGPGTRLTVL.

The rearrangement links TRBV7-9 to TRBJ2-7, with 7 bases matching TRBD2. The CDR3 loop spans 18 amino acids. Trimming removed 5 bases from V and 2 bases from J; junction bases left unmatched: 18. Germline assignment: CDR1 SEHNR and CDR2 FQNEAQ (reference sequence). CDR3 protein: CASSLSGTFRLRTYEQYF. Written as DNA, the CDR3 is TGTGCCAGCAGCCTCAGCGGGACGTTCCGACTAAGGACCTACGAGCAGTACTTC.

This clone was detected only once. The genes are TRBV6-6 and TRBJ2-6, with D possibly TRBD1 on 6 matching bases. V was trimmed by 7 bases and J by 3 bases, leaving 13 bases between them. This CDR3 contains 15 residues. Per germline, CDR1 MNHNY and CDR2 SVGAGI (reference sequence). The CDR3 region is CASTPGDFGANVLTF. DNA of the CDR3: TGTGCCAGCACCCCAGGGGATTTTGGGGCCAACGTCCTGACTTTC.

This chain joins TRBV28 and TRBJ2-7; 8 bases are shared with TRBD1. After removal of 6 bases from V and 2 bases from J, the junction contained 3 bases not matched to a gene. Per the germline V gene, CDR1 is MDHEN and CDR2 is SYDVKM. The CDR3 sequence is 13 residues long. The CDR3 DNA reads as TGTGCCAGCAGCCCAGGGGGCCCCTACGAGCAGTACTTC. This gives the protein CASSPGGPYEQYF.

CDR3 sequence reads: CASTRRRLAGPASYNEQFF. CDR3 nucleotide sequence: TGTGCCAGCACCCGCCGACGACTAGCGGGGCCGGCTTCCTACAATGAGCAGTTCTTC. The chain carries TRBV9 and TRBJ2-1; TRBD2 agrees at 11 bases. Germline V lookup: CDR1 SGDLS, CDR2 YYNGEE. The trim removed 6 bases at V and 1 base at J, leaving 15 bases unmatched. This CDR3 region has 19 residues.

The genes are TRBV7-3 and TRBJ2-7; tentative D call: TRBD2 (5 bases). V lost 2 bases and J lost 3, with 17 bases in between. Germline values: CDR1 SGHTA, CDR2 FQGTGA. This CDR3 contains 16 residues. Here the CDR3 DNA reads TGTGCCAGCAGCTTAGGTCCGTTTGCTGCGGGCTACGAGCAGTACTTC. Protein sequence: CASSLGPFAAGYEQYF.

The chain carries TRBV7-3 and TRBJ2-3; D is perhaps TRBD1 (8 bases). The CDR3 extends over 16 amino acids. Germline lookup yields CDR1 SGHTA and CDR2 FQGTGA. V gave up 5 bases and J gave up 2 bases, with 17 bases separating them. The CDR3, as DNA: TGTGCCAGCAGCCTAGGACAGGGAGGGTTCACAGATACGCAGTATTTT. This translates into CASSLGQGGFTDTQYF. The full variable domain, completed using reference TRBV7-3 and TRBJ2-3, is GAGVSQTPSNKVTEKGKYVELRCDPISGHTALYWYRQSLGQGPEFLIYFQGTGAADDSGLPNDRFFAVRPEGSVSTLKIQRTERGDSAVYLCASSLGQGGFTDTQYFGPGTRLTVL.

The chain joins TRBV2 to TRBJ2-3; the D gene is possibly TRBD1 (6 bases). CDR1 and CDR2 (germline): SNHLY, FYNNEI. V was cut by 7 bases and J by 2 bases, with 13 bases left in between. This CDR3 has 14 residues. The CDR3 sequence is CASIQGPFTDTQYF. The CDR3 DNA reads TGTGCCAGCATACAGGGCCCCTTCACAGATACGCAGTATTTT.

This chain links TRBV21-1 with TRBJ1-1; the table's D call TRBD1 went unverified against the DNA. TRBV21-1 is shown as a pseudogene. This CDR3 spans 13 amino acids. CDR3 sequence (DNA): TGTGCCAGCACTGGACAGGTCCCCACTGAAGCTTTCTTT. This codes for CASTGQVPTEAFF.

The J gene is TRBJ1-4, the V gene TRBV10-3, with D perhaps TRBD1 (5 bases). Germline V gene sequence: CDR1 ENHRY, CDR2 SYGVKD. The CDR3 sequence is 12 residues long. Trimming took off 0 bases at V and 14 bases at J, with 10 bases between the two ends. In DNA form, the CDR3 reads TGTGCCATCAGTGAGTCGGGTAGGGGTCTGTTTTTT. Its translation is CAISESGRGLFF.

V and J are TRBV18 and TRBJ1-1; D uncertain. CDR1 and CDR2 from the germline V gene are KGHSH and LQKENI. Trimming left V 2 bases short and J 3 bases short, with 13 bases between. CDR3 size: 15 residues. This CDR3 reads CASSPKNDFDTEAFF. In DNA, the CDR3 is TGTGCCAGCTCACCAAAAAACGACTTCGACACTGAAGCTTTCTTT.

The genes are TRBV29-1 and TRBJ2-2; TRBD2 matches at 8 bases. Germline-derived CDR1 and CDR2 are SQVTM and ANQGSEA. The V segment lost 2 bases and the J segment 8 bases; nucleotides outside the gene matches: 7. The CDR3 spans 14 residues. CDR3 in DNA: TGCAGCGTTGAACGACGACTAGCGAGGGGGGAGCTGTTTTTT. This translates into CSVERRLARGELFF.

CDR3 loop: CASSPPGQPTDEQFF. The CDR3 bases are TGTGCCAGCAGTCCGCCGGGACAGCCTACCGATGAGCAGTTCTTC. The chain couples TRBV28 to TRBJ2-1, with 7 bases identical to TRBD1. Germline CDR1 is MDHEN and CDR2 is SYDVKM. With 5 bases clipped from V and 8 bases from J, the junction kept 12 bases outside the gene matches. The CDR3 runs to 15 residues.

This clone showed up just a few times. This CDR3 reads CASSQERTDTDTQYF. The CDR3 bases are TGCGCCAGCAGCCAAGAAAGGACAGACACAGATACGCAGTATTTT. The chain uses TRBV4-3 and TRBJ2-3; a possible D gene is TRBD1 (6 bases). The germline gives CDR1 LGHNA, CDR2 YSLEER. This CDR3 spans 15 amino acids. The germline V and J ends were trimmed by 0 bases and 2 bases, with 9 bases remaining between them.

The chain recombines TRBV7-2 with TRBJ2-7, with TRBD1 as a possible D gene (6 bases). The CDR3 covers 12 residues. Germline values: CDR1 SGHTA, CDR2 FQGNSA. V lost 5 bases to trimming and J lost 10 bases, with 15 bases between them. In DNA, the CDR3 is TGTGCCAGCAGCCTCGGACAGCGCACACAGTACTTC. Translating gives CASSLGQRTQYF.

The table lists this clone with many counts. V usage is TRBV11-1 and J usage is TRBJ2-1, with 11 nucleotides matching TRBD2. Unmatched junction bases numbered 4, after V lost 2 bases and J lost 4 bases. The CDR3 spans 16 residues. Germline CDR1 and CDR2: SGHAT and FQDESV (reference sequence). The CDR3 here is CASSLSGTSGYNEQFF. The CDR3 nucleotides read TGTGCCAGCAGCTTAAGTGGGACTAGCGGATACAATGAGCAGTTCTTC.

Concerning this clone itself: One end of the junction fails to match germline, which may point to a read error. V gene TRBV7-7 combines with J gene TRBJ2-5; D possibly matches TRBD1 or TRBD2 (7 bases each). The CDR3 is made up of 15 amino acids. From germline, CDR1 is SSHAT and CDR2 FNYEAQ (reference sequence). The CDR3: CASSQTGAGRETQYF. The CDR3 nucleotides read TGTGCTAGCAGCCAAACAGGGGCCGGGAGGGAGACCCAGTACTTC. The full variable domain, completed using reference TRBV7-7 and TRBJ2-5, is GAGVSQSPRYKVTKRGQDVTLRCDPISSHATLYWYQQALGQGPEFLTYFNYEAQPDKSGLPSDRFSAERPEGSISTLTIQRTEQRDSAMYRCASSQTGAGRETQYFGPGTRLLVL.

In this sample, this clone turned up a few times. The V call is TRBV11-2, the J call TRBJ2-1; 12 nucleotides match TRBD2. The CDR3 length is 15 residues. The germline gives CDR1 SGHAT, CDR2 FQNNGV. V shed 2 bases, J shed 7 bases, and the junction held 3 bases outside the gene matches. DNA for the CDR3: TGTGCCAGCAGCTTATCCCTAGCGGGAGGGAATGAGCAGTTCTTC. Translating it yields CASSLSLAGGNEQFF.

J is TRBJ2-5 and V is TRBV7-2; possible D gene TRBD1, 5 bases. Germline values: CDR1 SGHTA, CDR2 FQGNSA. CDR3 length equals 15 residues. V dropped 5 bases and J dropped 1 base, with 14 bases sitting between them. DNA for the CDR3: TGTGCCAGCAGCACGCGACAGAACCTCCAAGAGACCCAGTACTTC. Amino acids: CASSTRQNLQETQYF.

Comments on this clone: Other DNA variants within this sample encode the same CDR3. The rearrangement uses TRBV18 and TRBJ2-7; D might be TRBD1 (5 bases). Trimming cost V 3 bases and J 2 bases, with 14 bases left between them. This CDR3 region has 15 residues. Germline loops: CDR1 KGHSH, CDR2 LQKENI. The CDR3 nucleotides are TGTGCCAGCTCACCTTCCACAGGAACAACCTACGAGCAGTACTTC. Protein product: CASSPSTGTTYEQYF.

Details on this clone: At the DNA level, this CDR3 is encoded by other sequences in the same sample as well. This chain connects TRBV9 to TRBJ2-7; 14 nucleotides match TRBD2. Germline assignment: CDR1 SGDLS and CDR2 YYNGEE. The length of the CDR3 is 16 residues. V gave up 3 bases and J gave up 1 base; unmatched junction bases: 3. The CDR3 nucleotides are TGTGCCAGCAGCGGACTAGCGGGAGGGCCGTCCTACGAGCAGTACTTC. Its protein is CASSGLAGGPSYEQYF.

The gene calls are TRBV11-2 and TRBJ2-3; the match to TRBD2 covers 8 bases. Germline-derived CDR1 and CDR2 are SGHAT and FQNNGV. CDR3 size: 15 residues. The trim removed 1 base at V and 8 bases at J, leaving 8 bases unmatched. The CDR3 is CASSLGGSGMVTQYF. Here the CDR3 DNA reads TGTGCCAGCAGCTTAGGTGGTAGCGGGATGGTTACGCAGTATTTT.

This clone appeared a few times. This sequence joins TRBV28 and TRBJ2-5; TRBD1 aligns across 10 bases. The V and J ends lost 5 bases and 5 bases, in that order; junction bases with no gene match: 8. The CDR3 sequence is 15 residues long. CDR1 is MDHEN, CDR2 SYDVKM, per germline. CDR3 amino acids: CASSPSTGGRETQYF. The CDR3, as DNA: TGTGCCAGCAGTCCCTCGACAGGGGGCCGGGAGACCCAGTACTTC.

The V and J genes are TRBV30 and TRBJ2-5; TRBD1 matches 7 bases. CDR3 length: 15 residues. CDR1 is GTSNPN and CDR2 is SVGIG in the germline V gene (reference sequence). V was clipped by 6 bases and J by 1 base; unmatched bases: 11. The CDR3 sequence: CACNRGPGAQETQYF. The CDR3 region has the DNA TGTGCCTGTAATAGGGGGCCAGGCGCCCAAGAGACCCAGTACTTC.

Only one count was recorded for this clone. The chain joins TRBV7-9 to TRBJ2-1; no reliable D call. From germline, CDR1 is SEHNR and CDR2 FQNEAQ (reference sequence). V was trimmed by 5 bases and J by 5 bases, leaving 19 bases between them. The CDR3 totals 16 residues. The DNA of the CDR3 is TGTGCCAGCAGCAGAAGTGGGCCAACCCCCCACAATGAGCAGTTCTTC. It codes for CASSRSGPTPHNEQFF.

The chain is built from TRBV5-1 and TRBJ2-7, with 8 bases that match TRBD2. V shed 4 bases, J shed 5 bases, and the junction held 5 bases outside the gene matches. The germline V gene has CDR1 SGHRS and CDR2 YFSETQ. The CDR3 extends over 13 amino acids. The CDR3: CASSVGLGNEQYF. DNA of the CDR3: TGCGCCAGCAGCGTGGGACTAGGCAACGAGCAGTACTTC.

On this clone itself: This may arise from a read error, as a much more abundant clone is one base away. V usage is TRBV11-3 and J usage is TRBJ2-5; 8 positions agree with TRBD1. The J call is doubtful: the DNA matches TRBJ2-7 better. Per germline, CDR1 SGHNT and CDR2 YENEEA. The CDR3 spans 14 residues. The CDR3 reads CASSLGDRSYEQYF. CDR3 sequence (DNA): TGTGCCAGCAGCTTGGGGGACAGGTCCTACGAGCAGTACTTC.